These 23 T cell receptor beta chains came from one sample sequenced in a study of response to subunit inactivated influenza vaccine. TCRdb re-derived calls from the RT-PCR reads in MiXCR, one entry per CDR3 protein. The sample lists approximately 530,000 distinct CDR3 sequences, 6.5% to 8% occurring once. Sequencing was performed on PBMCs from blood, taken about 24 months after vaccination. These receptors originate from a man aged 50 to 75 who received an inactivated influenza vaccine.

Details on this clonotype: A much larger clone lies one base from this, so it may be a read error. The chain couples TRBV15 to TRBJ2-3; D call uncertain. V lost 5 bases and J 2 bases, leaving 11 bases between the germline ends. Germline V lookup: CDR1 LNHNV, CDR2 YYDKDF (reference sequence). This CDR3 region has 14 residues. The CDR3 loop is CATSEGTHTDTQYF. For the CDR3, the DNA is TGTGCCACCAGCGAAGGTACCCACACAGATACGCAGTATTTT.

This clonotype was counted at least ten times. The chain has TRBV6-2 or TRBV6-3 and TRBJ2-7; D is undetermined. The CDR3 runs 14 residues. V was pared by 6 bases and J by 7 bases, with 19 bases between. Germline CDR1 MNHEY, CDR2 SVGEGT. The CDR3 nucleotides are TGTGCCAGCAGAACAAGGGTCTGGATGTCTGAGCAGTACTTC. Its protein product is CASRTRVWMSEQYF.

This clonotype was counted only a few times. The V gene is TRBV7-9, the J gene TRBJ1-2; maybe TRBD1 (6 bases). The ends were cut back, 4 bases at V and 2 bases at J, with 11 bases in the middle. Looked up from germline, CDR1 is SEHNR and CDR2 is FQNEAQ (reference sequence). The length of the CDR3 is 14 residues. The CDR3, as DNA: TGTGCCAGCAGCTCCCCAGGGGCAAACTATGGCTACACCTTC. Protein product: CASSSPGANYGYTF.

This clonotype was observed a few times. This chain uses TRBV7-9 with TRBJ2-1; D is unclear. Per germline, CDR1 SEHNR and CDR2 FQNEAQ (reference sequence). V shed 1 base and J shed 3 bases, with 10 bases lying between them. The CDR3 length is 15 residues. The DNA of the CDR3 is TGTGCCAGCAGCTTAGAGTCTGCCAGCTACAATGAGCAGTTCTTC. As protein: CASSLESASYNEQFF.

A few counts support this clonotype. The V and J genes are TRBV11-2 and TRBJ2-3; D is perhaps TRBD2 (6 bases). The germline CDR1 and CDR2 sequences are SGHAT and FQNNGV. The CDR3 covers 15 residues. V lost 4 bases, J lost 5 bases, and 16 bases lay in between. The DNA of the CDR3 is TGTGCCAGCAGCTCAACCACCACGGGACTAGATACGCAGTATTTT. It specifies CASSSTTTGLDTQYF. The variable domain in full, with the rest retrieved from reference TRBV11-2 and TRBJ2-3, is EAGVAQSPRYKIIEKRQSVAFWCNPISGHATLYWYQQILGQGPKLLIQFQNNGVVDDSQLPKDRFSAERLKGVDSTLKIQPAKLEDSAVYLCASSSTTTGLDTQYFGPGTRLTVL.

This sequence joins TRBV7-2 and TRBJ2-3; no clear D gene. The V gene's germline CDR1 is SGHTA and CDR2 FQGNSA. The CDR3 extends over 13 amino acids. V was pared by 1 base and J by 6 bases, with 8 bases between. The CDR3 DNA follows: TGTGCCAGCAGCTTAGAGTATAGGGATACGCAGTATTTT. Its translation: CASSLEYRDTQYF.

This clonotype was picked up a small number of times. The rearrangement links TRBV7-9 to TRBJ2-1, with 7 bases identical to TRBD1. Germline V gene data show CDR1 as SEHNR and CDR2 as FQNEAQ (reference sequence). After removal of 5 bases from V and 8 bases from J, the junction contained 12 bases not matched to a gene. The CDR3 is 15 residues long. The CDR3 loop is CASSPPSDRADEQFF. DNA of the CDR3: TGTGCCAGCAGCCCCCCCTCCGACAGGGCGGATGAGCAGTTCTTC.

This clonotype has a handful of counts. This chain links TRBV6-5 with TRBJ1-1, with D possibly matching TRBD1 (5 bases). This CDR3 has 16 residues. From germline, CDR1 is MNHEY and CDR2 SVGAGI. The V end was cut by 0 bases, the J end by 4 bases, with 15 bases between. For the CDR3, the DNA is TGTGCCAGCAGTTACTCGAGCGGGGGAGGGACCACTGAAGCTTTCTTT. Translating it yields CASSYSSGGGTTEAFF.

V and J are TRBV29-1 and TRBJ2-3; TRBD2 matches at 7 bases. In germline, CDR1 is SQVTM, CDR2 ANQGSEA. CDR3 size: 14 residues. The V gene end was trimmed by 4 bases and the J gene end by 4 bases; junction bases not matched to a gene: 8. CDR3 in amino acids: CSVVGGGRADTQYF. The CDR3 region has the DNA TGCAGCGTTGTAGGTGGGGGGAGGGCAGATACGCAGTATTTT.

Points on this clonotype: The junction does not match germline at one end; this may be a read error. The chain uses TRBV20-1 and TRBJ2-2; 10 nucleotides line up with TRBD2. This CDR3 contains 16 residues. Germline V gives CDR1 DFQATT, CDR2 SNEGSKA (reference sequence). CDR3 DNA sequence: TGCTGTGCTAGAGACCTAGCGGGAGCTAGTACCGGGGAGCTGTTTTTT. Translating gives CCARDLAGASTGELFF.

V and J are TRBV3-1 and TRBJ1-1; D uncertain. Germline CDR1 LGHDT, CDR2 YNNKEL (reference sequence). Trimming stripped 2 bases from V and 3 bases from J, with 7 bases between. This CDR3 comprises 13 residues. CDR3 bases: TGTGCCAGCAGCCAACAGGTTGACACTGAAGCTTTCTTT. Its protein is CASSQQVDTEAFF. The full variable domain, completed using reference TRBV3-1 and TRBJ1-1, is DTAVSQTPKYLVTQMGNDKSIKCEQNLGHDTMYWYKQDSKKFLKIMFSYNNKELIINETVPNRFSPKSPDKAHLNLHINSLELGDSAVYFCASSQQVDTEAFFGQGTRLTVV.

This clonotype was seen at least ten times. The chain uses TRBV11-2 and TRBJ2-2; D gene unclear. Germline values: CDR1 SGHAT, CDR2 FQNNGV. Trimming took off 3 bases at V and 0 bases at J, with 5 bases between the two ends. The CDR3 consists of 14 residues. CDR3 region: CASSFTTNTGELFF. Written as DNA, the CDR3 is TGTGCCAGCAGCTTTACAACGAACACCGGGGAGCTGTTTTTT.

This clonotype was observed many times. The V call is TRBV3-1, the J call TRBJ1-1; weak D call: TRBD1 (6 bases). V lost 1 base, J lost 2 bases, and 8 bases lay in between. Germline V gives CDR1 LGHDT, CDR2 YNNKEL (reference sequence). CDR3 length: 14 residues. This CDR3 is CASSQGGPNTEAFF. In nucleotides, the CDR3 is TGTGCCAGCAGCCAAGGGGGGCCAAACACTGAAGCTTTCTTT.

The chain carries TRBV7-6 and TRBJ2-1; 9 bases are a match to TRBD2. This CDR3 contains 15 residues. Germline-derived CDR1 and CDR2 are SGHVS and FNYEAQ. V shed 2 bases, J shed 6 bases, and the junction held 5 bases outside the gene matches. The CDR3 bases are TGTGCCAGCAGCTTATTGGGACTAGCAGTCAATGAGCAGTTCTTC. Translation: CASSLLGLAVNEQFF. The whole variable domain, remainder taken from reference TRBV7-6 and TRBJ2-1, is GAGVSQSPRYKVTKRGQDVALRCDPISGHVSLYWYRQALGQGPEFLTYFNYEAQQDKSGLPNDRFSAERPEGSISTLTIQRTEQRDSAMYRCASSLLGLAVNEQFFGPGTRLTVL.

This clonotype was recorded a few times. This chain joins TRBV30 and TRBJ2-7; TRBD2 aligns across 11 bases. J was trimmed by 6 bases and V by 6 bases; bases with no gene match: 10. Germline assignment: CDR1 GTSNPN and CDR2 SVGIG (reference sequence). The CDR3 covers 14 residues. Written as DNA, the CDR3 is TGTGCCTGCAACGGACTAGCGGGCGCCGGCGAGCAGTACTTC. Its protein is CACNGLAGAGEQYF.

The chain joins TRBV6-5 to TRBJ1-1; D is undetermined. This CDR3 is 14 amino acids long. Germline values: CDR1 MNHEY, CDR2 SVGAGI. V dropped 2 bases and J dropped 1 base, with 8 bases sitting between them. CDR3 in amino acids: CASSYTASNTEAFF. CDR3 DNA sequence: TGTGCCAGCAGTTACACAGCATCGAACACTGAAGCTTTCTTT.

This clonotype appeared a few times. The chain combines TRBV12-3 or TRBV12-4 with TRBJ1-2; D is undetermined. This CDR3 has 15 residues. Trimming stripped 6 bases from V and 0 bases from J, with 14 bases between. The CDR3 loop is CASRPGREANYGYTF. The CDR3 DNA sequence: TGTGCCAGCAGACCAGGACGGGAAGCTAACTATGGCTACACCTTC.

There are many counts of this clonotype. The CDR3 loop is CAIRPPGQGSTEAFF. CDR3 DNA: TGTGCCATCAGACCTCCGGGACAGGGGAGCACTGAAGCTTTCTTT. The rearrangement joins TRBV10-3 to TRBJ1-1, with TRBD1 identical over 10 bases. Germline V gene sequence: CDR1 ENHRY, CDR2 SYGVKD. The ends lost 6 bases at V and 4 bases at J; junction bases unmatched: 8. This CDR3 spans 15 amino acids.

The chain uses TRBV7-2 and TRBJ1-3; D possibly corresponds to TRBD1 (5 bases). Trimming stripped 5 bases from V and 1 base from J, with 12 bases between. The germline V gene encodes CDR1 SGHTA and CDR2 FQGNSA. The CDR3 totals 15 residues. CDR3 in amino acids: CASSLGTDSGNTIYF. CDR3 sequence (DNA): TGTGCCAGCAGCCTGGGGACGGATTCTGGAAACACCATATATTTT.

This clonotype was seen at least ten times. This rearrangement joins TRBV21-1 to TRBJ1-6; TRBD1 is the table's D call, not checked against the DNA. TRBV21-1 has pseudogene status. The length of the CDR3 is 17 residues. In DNA, the CDR3 is TGTGCCAGCAGCAAAGTGAACAGGGATTCCTATAATTCACCCCTCCACTTT. Translated, it gives CASSKVNRDSYNSPLHF.

This clonotype has more than one count but fewer than ten. This chain connects TRBV5-6 to TRBJ2-2; D may be TRBD1 (5 bases). The CDR3 totals 15 residues. CDR1 and CDR2 (germline): SGHDT, YYEEEE. V lost 0 bases and J 5 bases, leaving 11 bases between the germline ends. The CDR3 nucleotides read TGTGCCAGCAGCTTGGGACAGCCTAGGACCGGGGAGCTGTTTTTT. The encoded protein is CASSLGQPRTGELFF.

This clonotype has more than one count but fewer than ten. The J gene is TRBJ2-2, the V gene TRBV6-1; 8 bases align to TRBD2. CDR1 is MNHNS, CDR2 SASEGT, per germline. Germline trimming cut 6 bases from V and 4 bases from J; bases unmatched to any gene: 7. The length of the CDR3 is 15 residues. The CDR3 is CASSPRGAGTGELFF. The CDR3 nucleotides read TGTGCCAGCAGCCCGCGGGGGGCGGGCACCGGGGAGCTGTTTTTT.

The chain uses TRBV15 and TRBJ1-4; D is unresolved. CDR1 and CDR2 (germline): LNHNV, YYDKDF (reference sequence). The CDR3 is made up of 14 amino acids. Trimming shortened V by 6 bases and J by 0 bases, and 8 bases separated the two germline ends. CDR3 sequence: CATRKGATNEKLFF. For the CDR3, the DNA is TGTGCCACCAGAAAGGGAGCAACTAATGAAAAACTGTTTTTT.